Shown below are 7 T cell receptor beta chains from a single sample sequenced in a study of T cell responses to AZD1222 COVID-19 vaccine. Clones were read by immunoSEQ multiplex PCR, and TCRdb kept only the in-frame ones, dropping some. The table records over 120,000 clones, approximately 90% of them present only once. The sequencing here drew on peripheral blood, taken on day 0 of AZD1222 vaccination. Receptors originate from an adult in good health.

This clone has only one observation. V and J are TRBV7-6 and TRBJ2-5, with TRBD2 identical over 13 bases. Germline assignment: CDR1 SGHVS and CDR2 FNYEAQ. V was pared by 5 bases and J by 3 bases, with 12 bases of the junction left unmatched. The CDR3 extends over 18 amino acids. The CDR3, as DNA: TGTGCCAGCAGCCGCAGCCCCGACGGGACTAGCGGGGAAGAGACCCAGTACTTC. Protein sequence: CASSRSPDGTSGEETQYF.

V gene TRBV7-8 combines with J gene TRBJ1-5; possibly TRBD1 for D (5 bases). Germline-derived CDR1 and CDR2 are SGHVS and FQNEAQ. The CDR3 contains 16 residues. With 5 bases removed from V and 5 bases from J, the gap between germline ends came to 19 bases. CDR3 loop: CASSLGLEPYHQPQHF. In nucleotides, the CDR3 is TGTGCCAGCAGCCTGGGACTCGAACCTTACCATCAGCCCCAGCATTTT. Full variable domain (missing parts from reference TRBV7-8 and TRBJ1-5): GAGVSQSPRYKVAKRGQDVALRCDPISGHVSLFWYQQALGQGPEFLTYFQNEAQLDKSGLPSDRFFAERPEGSVSTLKIQRTQQEDSAVYLCASSLGLEPYHQPQHFGDGTRLSIL.

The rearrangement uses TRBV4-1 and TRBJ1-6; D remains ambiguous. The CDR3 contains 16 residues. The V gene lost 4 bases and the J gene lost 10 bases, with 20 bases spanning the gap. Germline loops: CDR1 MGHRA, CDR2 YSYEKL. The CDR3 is CASSPLPGERGSPLHF. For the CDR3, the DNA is TGCGCCAGCAGCCCCCTGCCGGGAGAAAGAGGGTCACCCCTCCACTTT.

The DNA of the CDR3 is TGCGCCAGCAGCCAGGAGGGACTAGCGGGGGTTGAGCAGTACTTC. It translates to CASSQEGLAGVEQYF. J is TRBJ2-7 and V is TRBV4-1; TRBD2 matches at 14 bases. CDR1 is MGHRA, CDR2 YSYEKL, per germline. This CDR3 is built from 15 residues. Unmatched junction bases numbered 5, after V lost 3 bases and J lost 7 bases.

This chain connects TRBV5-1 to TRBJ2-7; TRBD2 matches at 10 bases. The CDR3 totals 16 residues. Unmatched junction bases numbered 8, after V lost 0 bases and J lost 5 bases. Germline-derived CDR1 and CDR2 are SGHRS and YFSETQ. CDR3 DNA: TGCGCCAGCAGCTTGGAGGGAGCGGGGGGGCCGCACGAGCAGTACTTC. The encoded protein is CASSLEGAGGPHEQYF.

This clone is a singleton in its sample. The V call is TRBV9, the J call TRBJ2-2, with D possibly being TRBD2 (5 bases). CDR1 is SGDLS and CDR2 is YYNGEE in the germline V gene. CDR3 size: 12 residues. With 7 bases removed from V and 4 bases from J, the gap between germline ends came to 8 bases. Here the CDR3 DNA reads TGTGCCAGCGGAGAGGGCACCGGGGAGCTGTTTTTT. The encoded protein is CASGEGTGELFF.

The CDR3 region is CATRQDYNSPLHF. CDR3 nucleotide sequence: TGTGCCACCCGACAGGACTATAATTCACCCCTCCACTTT. The V and J genes are TRBV6-4 and TRBJ1-6; D is possibly TRBD1 (6 bases). Germline V CDR1 and CDR2: MRHNA, SNTAGT. The ends were cut back, 10 bases at V and 3 bases at J, with 10 bases in the middle. The CDR3 length is 13 residues.